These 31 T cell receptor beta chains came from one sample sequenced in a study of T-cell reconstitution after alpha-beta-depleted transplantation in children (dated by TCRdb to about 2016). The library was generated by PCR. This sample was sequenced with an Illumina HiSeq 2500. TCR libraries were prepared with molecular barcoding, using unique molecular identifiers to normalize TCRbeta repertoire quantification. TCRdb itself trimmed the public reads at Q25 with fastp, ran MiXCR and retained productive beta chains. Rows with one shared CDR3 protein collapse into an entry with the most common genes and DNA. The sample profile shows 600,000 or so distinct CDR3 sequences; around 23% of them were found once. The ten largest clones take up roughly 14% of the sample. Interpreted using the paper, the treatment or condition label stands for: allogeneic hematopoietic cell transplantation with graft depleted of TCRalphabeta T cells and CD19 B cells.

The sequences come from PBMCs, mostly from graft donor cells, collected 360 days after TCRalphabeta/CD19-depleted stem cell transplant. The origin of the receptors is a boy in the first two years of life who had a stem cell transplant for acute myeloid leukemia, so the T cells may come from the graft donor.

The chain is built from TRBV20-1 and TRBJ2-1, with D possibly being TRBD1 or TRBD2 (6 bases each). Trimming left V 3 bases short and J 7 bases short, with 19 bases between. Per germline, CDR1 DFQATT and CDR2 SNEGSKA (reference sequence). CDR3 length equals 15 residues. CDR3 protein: CSASKGGRVYNEQFF. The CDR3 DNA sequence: TGCAGTGCTAGCAAGGGGGGCCGGGTTTATAATGAGCAGTTCTTC.

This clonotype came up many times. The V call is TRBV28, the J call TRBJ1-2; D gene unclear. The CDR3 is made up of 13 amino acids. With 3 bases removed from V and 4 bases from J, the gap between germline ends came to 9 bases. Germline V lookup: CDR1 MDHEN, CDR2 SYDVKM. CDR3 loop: CASSLMARYGYTF. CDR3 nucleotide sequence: TGTGCCAGCAGTTTGATGGCGCGCTATGGCTACACCTTC.

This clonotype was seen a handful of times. The CDR3 DNA follows: TGTGCCAGCAACCTGGGGATCCAGGCCACTGAAGCTTTCTTT. It yields the protein CASNLGIQATEAFF. This chain links TRBV7-2 with TRBJ1-1; no definite D call. Germline values: CDR1 SGHTA, CDR2 FQGNSA. The CDR3 length is 14 residues. The V and J ends lost 7 bases and 4 bases respectively, with 16 bases between them.

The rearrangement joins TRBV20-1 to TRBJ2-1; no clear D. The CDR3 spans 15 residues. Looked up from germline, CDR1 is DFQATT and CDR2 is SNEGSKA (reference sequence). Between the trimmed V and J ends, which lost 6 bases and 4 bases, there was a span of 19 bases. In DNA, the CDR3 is TGCAGTGCAAGTCACCCCAAGCTAGTTTACAATGAGCAGTTCTTC. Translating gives CSASHPKLVYNEQFF.

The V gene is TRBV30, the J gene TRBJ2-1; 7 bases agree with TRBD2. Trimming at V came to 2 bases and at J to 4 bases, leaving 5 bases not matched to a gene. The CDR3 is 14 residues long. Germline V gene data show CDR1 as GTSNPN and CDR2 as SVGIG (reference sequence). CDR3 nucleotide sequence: TGTGCCTGGAGTCAAAACGGGGGGTACAATGAGCAGTTCTTC. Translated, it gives CAWSQNGGYNEQFF.

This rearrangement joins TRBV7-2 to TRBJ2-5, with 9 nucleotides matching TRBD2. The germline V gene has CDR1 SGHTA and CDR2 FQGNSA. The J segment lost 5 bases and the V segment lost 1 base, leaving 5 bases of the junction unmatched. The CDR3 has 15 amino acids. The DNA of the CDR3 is TGTGCCAGCAGCTTAGGCGGGGGGGGCCGGGAGACCCAGTACTTC. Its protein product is CASSLGGGGRETQYF.

The CDR3 reads CSVGPRQGDYGYTF. The CDR3 DNA sequence: TGCAGCGTTGGCCCTAGACAGGGGGACTATGGCTACACCTTC. This chain joins TRBV29-1 and TRBJ1-2; 9 positions agree with TRBD1. The germline V gene encodes CDR1 SQVTM and CDR2 ANQGSEA. Losses at the gene ends were 4 bases for V and 3 bases for J; bases not matched to a gene: 6. This CDR3 is built from 14 residues.

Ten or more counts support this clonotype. CDR3 residues: CAISELGESTDTQYF. For the CDR3, the DNA is TGTGCCATCAGTGAGCTGGGGGAGAGCACAGATACGCAGTATTTT. The V gene is TRBV10-3, the J gene TRBJ2-3; D possibly matches TRBD1 or TRBD2 (5 bases each). The germline gives CDR1 ENHRY, CDR2 SYGVKD. The CDR3 is 15 amino acids. V dropped 2 bases and J dropped 0 bases, with 9 bases sitting between them.

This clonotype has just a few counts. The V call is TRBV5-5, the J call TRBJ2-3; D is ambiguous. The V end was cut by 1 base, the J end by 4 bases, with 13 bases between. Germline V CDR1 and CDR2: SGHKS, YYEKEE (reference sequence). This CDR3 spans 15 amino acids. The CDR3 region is CASSLKASAADTQYF. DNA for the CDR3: TGTGCCAGCAGCTTGAAAGCCTCCGCGGCAGATACGCAGTATTTT.

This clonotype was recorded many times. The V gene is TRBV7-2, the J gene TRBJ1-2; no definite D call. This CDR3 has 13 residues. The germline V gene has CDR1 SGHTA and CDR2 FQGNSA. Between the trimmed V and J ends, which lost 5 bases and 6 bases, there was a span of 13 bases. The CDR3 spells CASSPPGGHGYTF. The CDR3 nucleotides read TGTGCCAGCAGCCCACCGGGTGGGCATGGCTACACCTTC.

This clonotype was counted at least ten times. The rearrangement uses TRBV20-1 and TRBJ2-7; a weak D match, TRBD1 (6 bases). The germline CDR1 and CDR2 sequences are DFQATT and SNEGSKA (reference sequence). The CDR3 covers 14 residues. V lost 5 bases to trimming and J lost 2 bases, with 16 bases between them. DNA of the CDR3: TGCAGTGCTGTCTCAGGGGATAAGGCCTACGAGCAGTACGTC. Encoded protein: CSAVSGDKAYEQYV.

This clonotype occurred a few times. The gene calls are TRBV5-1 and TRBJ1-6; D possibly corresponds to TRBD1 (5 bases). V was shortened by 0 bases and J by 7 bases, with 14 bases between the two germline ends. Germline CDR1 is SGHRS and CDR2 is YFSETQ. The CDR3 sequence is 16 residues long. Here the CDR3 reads CASSLGTGGTNSPLHF. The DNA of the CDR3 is TGCGCCAGCAGCTTGGGAACAGGCGGAACCAATTCACCCCTCCACTTT.

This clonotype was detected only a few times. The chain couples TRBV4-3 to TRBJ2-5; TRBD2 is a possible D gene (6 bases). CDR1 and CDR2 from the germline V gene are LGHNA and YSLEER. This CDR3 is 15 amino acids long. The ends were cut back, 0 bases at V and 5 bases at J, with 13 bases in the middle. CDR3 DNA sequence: TGCGCCAGCAGCCAAGATCAAGGAGGGATGGAGACCCAGTACTTC. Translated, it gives CASSQDQGGMETQYF.

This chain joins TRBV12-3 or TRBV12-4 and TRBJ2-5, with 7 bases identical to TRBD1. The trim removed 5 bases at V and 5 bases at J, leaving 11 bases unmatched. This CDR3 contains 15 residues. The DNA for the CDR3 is TGTGCCAGCAGTGGCCGGGACAGCAGGTTGGAGACCCAGTACTTC. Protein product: CASSGRDSRLETQYF.

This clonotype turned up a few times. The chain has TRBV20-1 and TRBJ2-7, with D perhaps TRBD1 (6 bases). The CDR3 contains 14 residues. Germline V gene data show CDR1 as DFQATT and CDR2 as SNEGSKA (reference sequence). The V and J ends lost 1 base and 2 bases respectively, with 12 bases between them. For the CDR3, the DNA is TGCAGTGCTAGAGCAACAGGGCTGACCTACGAGCAGTACGTC. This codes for CSARATGLTYEQYV.

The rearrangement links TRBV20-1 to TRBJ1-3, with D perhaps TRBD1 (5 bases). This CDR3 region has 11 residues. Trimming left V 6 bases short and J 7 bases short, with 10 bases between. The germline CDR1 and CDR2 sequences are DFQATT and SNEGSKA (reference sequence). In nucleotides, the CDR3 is TGCAGTGCCCGGACACAGAACACCATATATTTT. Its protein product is CSARTQNTIYF.

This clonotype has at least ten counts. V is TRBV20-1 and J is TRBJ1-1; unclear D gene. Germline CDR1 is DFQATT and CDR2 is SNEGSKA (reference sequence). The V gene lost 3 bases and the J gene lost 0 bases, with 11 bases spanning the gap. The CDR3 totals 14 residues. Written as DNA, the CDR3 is TGCAGTGCTAGTAAGGTCAGCATGAACACTGAAGCTTTCTTT. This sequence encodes CSASKVSMNTEAFF.

CDR3 sequence (DNA): TGTGCCACCAGCTTTGACAGGGGGGCTTATCAGCCCCAGCATTTT. It specifies CATSFDRGAYQPQHF. The chain combines TRBV15 with TRBJ1-5, with TRBD1 matching 9 bases. Germline CDR1 and CDR2: LNHNV and YYDKDF (reference sequence). This CDR3 region has 15 residues. Trimming took 5 bases from V and 5 from J; bases not matched to a gene: 7.

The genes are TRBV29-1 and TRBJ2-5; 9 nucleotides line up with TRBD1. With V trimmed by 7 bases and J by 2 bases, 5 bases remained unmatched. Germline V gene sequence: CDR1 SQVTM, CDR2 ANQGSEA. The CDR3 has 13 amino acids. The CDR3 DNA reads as TGCAGCGCTGGACAGGGGTCACAAGAGACCCAGTACTTC. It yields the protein CSAGQGSQETQYF.

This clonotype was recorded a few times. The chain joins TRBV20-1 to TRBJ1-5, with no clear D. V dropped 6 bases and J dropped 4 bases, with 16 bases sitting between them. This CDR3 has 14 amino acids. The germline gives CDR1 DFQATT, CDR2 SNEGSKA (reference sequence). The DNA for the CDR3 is TGCAGTGCCGTGAGATACAGTTTTAATCAGCCCCAGCATTTT. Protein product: CSAVRYSFNQPQHF.

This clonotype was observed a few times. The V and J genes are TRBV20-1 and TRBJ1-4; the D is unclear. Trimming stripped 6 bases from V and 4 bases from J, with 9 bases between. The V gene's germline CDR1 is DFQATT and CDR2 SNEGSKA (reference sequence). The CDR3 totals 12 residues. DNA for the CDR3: TGCAGTGCCTCACAGAATAATGAAAAACTGTTTTTT. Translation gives CSASQNNEKLFF.

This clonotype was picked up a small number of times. CDR3 nucleotides: TGCAGTGCTAGAGATTTCACTAGCGGGGGAAATGAGCAGTTCTTC. It encodes CSARDFTSGGNEQFF. The V and J genes are TRBV20-1 and TRBJ2-1, with 11 bases lining up with TRBD2. Germline V gene sequence: CDR1 DFQATT, CDR2 SNEGSKA (reference sequence). The CDR3 extends over 15 amino acids. The trim removed 0 bases at V and 7 bases at J, leaving 5 bases unmatched.

CDR3 nucleotide sequence: TGTGCCAGCTCATCAAGCGGGGGGGCCCTTCATGAGCAGTTCTTC. Translating it yields CASSSSGGALHEQFF. The chain carries TRBV18 and TRBJ2-1; 10 bases match TRBD2. Germline V gives CDR1 KGHSH, CDR2 LQKENI. The CDR3 spans 15 residues. V lost 5 bases and J lost 8; bases outside the gene matches: 9.

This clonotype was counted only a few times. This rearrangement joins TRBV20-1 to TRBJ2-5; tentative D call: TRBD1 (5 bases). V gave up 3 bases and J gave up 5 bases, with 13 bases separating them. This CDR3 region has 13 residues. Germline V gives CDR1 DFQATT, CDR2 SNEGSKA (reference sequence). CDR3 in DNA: TGCAGTGCTAGTAACCTAGGGGATGAGACCCAGTACTTC. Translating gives CSASNLGDETQYF.

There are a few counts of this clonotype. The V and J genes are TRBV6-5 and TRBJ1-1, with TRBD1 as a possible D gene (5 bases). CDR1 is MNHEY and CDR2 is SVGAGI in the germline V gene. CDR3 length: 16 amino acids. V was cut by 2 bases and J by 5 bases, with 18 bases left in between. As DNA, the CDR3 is TGTGCCAGCAGTTACCGAAGACCCAGGGATCGGACTGAAGCTTTCTTT. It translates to CASSYRRPRDRTEAFF.

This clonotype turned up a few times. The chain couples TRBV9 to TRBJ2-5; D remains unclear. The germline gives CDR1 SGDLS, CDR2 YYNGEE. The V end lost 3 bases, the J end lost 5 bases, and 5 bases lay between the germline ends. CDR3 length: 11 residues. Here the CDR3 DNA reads TGTGCCAGCAGCGCGTCGGAGACCCAGTACTTC. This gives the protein CASSASETQYF.

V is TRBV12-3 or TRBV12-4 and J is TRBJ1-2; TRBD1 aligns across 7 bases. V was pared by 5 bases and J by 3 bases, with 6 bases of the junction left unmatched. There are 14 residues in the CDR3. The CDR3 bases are TGTGCCAGCAGTCCAGGACAGGAGTACTATGGCTACACCTTC. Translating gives CASSPGQEYYGYTF.

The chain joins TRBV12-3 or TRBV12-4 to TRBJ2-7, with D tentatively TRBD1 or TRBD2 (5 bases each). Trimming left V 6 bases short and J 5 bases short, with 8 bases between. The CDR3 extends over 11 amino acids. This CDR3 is CASSPGHEQYF. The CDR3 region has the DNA TGTGCCAGCAGCCCGGGACACGAGCAGTACTTC.

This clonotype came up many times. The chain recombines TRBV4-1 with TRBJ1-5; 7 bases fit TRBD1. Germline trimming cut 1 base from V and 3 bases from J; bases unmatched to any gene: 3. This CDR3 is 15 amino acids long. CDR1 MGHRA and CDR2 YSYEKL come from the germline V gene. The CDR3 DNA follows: TGCGCCAGCAGCCAAGCAGACAGGGACAATCAGCCCCAGCATTTT. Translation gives CASSQADRDNQPQHF.

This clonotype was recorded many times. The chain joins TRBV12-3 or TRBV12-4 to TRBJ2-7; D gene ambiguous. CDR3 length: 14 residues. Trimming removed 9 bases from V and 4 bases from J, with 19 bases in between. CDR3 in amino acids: CARVSHPPHYEQYF. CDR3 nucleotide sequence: TGTGCCAGAGTATCACATCCCCCCCATTACGAGCAGTACTTC.

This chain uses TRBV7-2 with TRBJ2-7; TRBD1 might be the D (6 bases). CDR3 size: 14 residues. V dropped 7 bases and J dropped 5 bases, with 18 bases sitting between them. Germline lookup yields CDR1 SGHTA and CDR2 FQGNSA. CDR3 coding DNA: TGTGCCAGCAACCCAGGACCAGGGGCCCACGAGCAGTACTTC. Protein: CASNPGPGAHEQYF.